This T cell receptor (beta chain) is from a study of neurological immune-mediated disorders. The team produced cDNA through 5'RACE using 10-nucleotide random UMIs. In TCRdb, the 5' RACE reads were re-called with MiXCR into one record per CDR3 protein. Of about 80,000 distinct CDR3 sequences listed, about 5.2% are singletons. General study findings and limits: Healthy controls had more TCR clonal expansion than multiple sclerosis, which showed the least, whereas HTLV-1-associated myelopathy showed the most.

This clonotype was seen only a few times. The antigen remains undetermined. This CDR3 is 15 amino acids long. Looked up from germline, CDR1 is MNHEY and CDR2 is SVGAGI. V was clipped by 6 bases and J by 5 bases; unmatched bases: 11. The V gene is TRBV6-5, the J gene TRBJ2-3, with 7 nucleotides matching TRBD1. Sequenced material: PBMCs. This receptor was obtained from a woman younger than 45 with multiple sclerosis. The DNA for the CDR3 is TGTGCCAGCAGGGATCAGGGGACAGTCCGAGATACGCAGTATTTT. Residues: CASRDQGTVRDTQYF.